This note documents a single TCR beta chain sequence. The entry originates in a study of blood T cell repertoires in COVID-19. Overall study context: Sites in the United States, Italy and Spain provided acute and convalescent COVID-19 samples. PBMCs, B-cell-depleted T cells, or T cells provided the cDNA or gDNA that made up the material.

The method was immunoSEQ multiplex PCR; TCRdb's version includes in-frame clones alone and lacks a portion of them. The data show about 120,000 clones, with 87% seen just once and 25% to 30% held by the top ten. The clonotype comes from a woman aged 65 to 85 with acute or convalescent COVID-19. Sequencing was performed on peripheral blood.

The CDR3 sequence: CASNERGGTEAFF. In nucleotides, the CDR3 is TGTGCCAGTAATGAAAGGGGCGGCACTGAAGCTTTCTTT. V gene TRBV19 combines with J gene TRBJ1-1, with D tentatively TRBD1 (5 bases). Germline assignment: CDR1 LNHDA and CDR2 SQIVND (reference sequence). Deletions cut 7 bases from V and 4 bases from J, with 13 bases between. The CDR3 runs 13 residues.